Listed below are T cell receptor beta chains from one sample, sequenced in a study of blood T cell repertoires in COVID-19. Generated by immunoSEQ multiplex PCR, the TCRdb table keeps only in-frame clones and is missing some. The table shows about 100,000 clones, with over 80% occurring only once. The sample comprised peripheral blood. The receptors originated from a man between 50 and 59 years old with acute or convalescent COVID-19. Both conserved end residues are part of each CDR3. A D gene is named only where the DNA matches it firmly. Rows may omit the clone size; those that give it use once, few, many or a size class.

NA,TRBV19,TRBJ1-1,NA,TGTGCCAGTAGTGCCTGGGGAGCCTACACTGAAGCTTTCTTT,CASSAWGAYTEAFF
NA,TRBV10-1,TRBJ1-1,once,TGCGCCAGCAGTGAGATGGCAGGGGCGGCTGAAGCTTTCTTT,CASSEMAGAAEAFF
TRBD1,TRBV5-1,TRBJ1-1,NA,TGCGCCAGCAGCTTGGCGTCGACAGGGCCTGAAGCTTTCTTT,CASSLASTGPEAFF
NA,TRBV20-1,TRBJ1-3,NA,TGCAGTGCATACTCTGGAAACACCATATATTTT,CSAYSGNTIYF
NA,TRBV3-1/TRBV3-2,TRBJ1-4,NA,TGTGCCAGCAGCCTGAACAGGGATGAAAAACTGTTTTTT,CASSLNRDEKLFF
TRBD1,TRBV18,TRBJ1-5,NA,TGTGCCAGCTCACCGACAGGGGTTGGTAGCAATCAGCCCCAGCATTTT,CASSPTGVGSNQPQHF
NA,TRBV19,TRBJ1-4,once,TGTGCCAGTAGTATCCGACTGCGCGGTGAAAAACTGTTTTTT,CASSIRLRGEKLFF
TRBD1,TRBV6-5,TRBJ2-2,NA,TGTGCCAGCAGTTCCAGGGGGAGAGAGACCGGGGAGCTGTTTTTT,CASSSRGRETGELFF
NA,TRBV9,TRBJ2-3,NA,TGTGCCAGCAGCCCCCGACAGTCTAGCACAGATACGCAGTATTTT,CASSPRQSSTDTQYF
TRBD2,TRBV5-1,TRBJ2-5,NA,TGCGCCAGCACTCACTACGGGAGGGGGCAAGAGACCCAGTACTTC,CASTHYGRGQETQYF
TRBD2,TRBV9,TRBJ2-2,once,TGTGCCAGCAGCGTTAGCGGGGGGGAGAACACCGGGGAGCTGTTTTTT,CASSVSGGENTGELFF
TRBD1,TRBV5-4,TRBJ2-2,NA,TGTGCCAGCAGCCCTGAGGACAGGGTTAAATCCGGGGAGCTGTTTTTT,CASSPEDRVKSGELFF
NA,TRBV5-4,TRBJ2-2,NA,TGTGCCAGCCGGGAGAGAAACCGTAACACCGGGGAGCTGTTTTTT,CASRERNRNTGELFF
TRBD1,TRBV11-3,TRBJ1-1,NA,TGTGCCAGCAGCCCTCCCGGACAGGGGGCGCCTGAAGCTTTCTTT,CASSPPGQGAPEAFF
TRBD1,TRBV3-1/TRBV3-2,TRBJ1-1,once,TGTGCCAGCAGCCCCAGGGGGGTCCAGGGGCGGAACACTGAAGCTTTCTTT,CASSPRGVQGRNTEAFF
TRBD1,TRBV7-8,TRBJ2-3,NA,TGTGCCAGCAGCTTAGGTTTCCAGGGGGCTTCTAGCACAGATACGCAGTATTTT,CASSLGFQGASSTDTQYF